A single sample is the source of the 19 T cell receptor beta chains below, sequenced in a study of spatial heterogeneity in lung cancer. Each CDR3 protein is one row after TCRdb ran MiXCR on the 5' RACE reads. The sample lists about 22,000 distinct CDR3 sequences; over 5.5% were seen once. Time point described: sample taken at primary tumor resection. The specimen was PBMCs, collected at surgery. The receptors stem from a male donor with early-stage non-small cell lung cancer.

This clonotype was seen more than once but under ten times. DNA for the CDR3: TGTGCCAGCAGCTTTGCAGCGGTGTTCACAGATACGCAGTATTTT. Translated: CASSFAAVFTDTQYF. The chain links TRBV11-2 to TRBJ2-3; TRBD2 is a possible D gene (5 bases). The V end lost 3 bases, the J end lost 2 bases, and 12 bases lay between the germline ends. Germline V gene lookup returns CDR1 SGHAT and CDR2 FQNNGV. The CDR3 runs 15 residues.

This clonotype came up many times. This sequence joins TRBV5-1 and TRBJ2-1, with 7 bases that match TRBD2. The germline gives CDR1 SGHRS, CDR2 YFSETQ. Germline trimming cut 5 bases from V and 9 bases from J; bases unmatched to any gene: 2. The CDR3 is 11 amino acids. CDR3 sequence (DNA): TGCGCCAGCAGTAGGGAGGGTGAGCAGTTCTTC. Its protein product is CASSREGEQFF.

This clonotype was seen many times. The rearrangement links TRBV5-5 to TRBJ2-4; D ambiguous. Germline CDR1 is SGHKS and CDR2 is YYEKEE (reference sequence). V dropped 1 base and J dropped 0 bases, with 14 bases sitting between them. The CDR3 runs 17 residues. DNA of the CDR3: TGTGCCAGCAGCTTGTATCGACGACCGCTAGCCAAAAACATTCAGTACTTC. It yields the protein CASSLYRRPLAKNIQYF.

Worth noting for this clonotype: A junction end diverges from the germline sequence, so it may reflect a read error. The rearrangement uses TRBV5-6 and TRBJ2-7; 7 bases fit TRBD1. The CDR3 spans 17 residues. Looked up from germline, CDR1 is SGHDT and CDR2 is YYEEEE. The CDR3 DNA sequence: TGTGTCAGCAGCGCCCTGGGGCGACAGGGCAATAAGTACGAGCAGTACTTC. Protein sequence: CVSSALGRQGNKYEQYF.

This clonotype was seen at least ten times. This chain connects TRBV6-2 or TRBV6-3 to TRBJ1-5, with D maybe TRBD1 (6 bases). V lost 6 bases, J lost 6 bases, and 15 bases lay in between. The germline V gene encodes CDR1 MNHEY and CDR2 SVGEGT. The CDR3 has 14 amino acids. CDR3 protein: CASRSTGSGQPQHF. The DNA of the CDR3 is TGTGCCAGCAGATCAACAGGGTCGGGTCAGCCCCAGCATTTT.

The table lists this clonotype with many counts. The CDR3 DNA follows: TGTGCCAGCAGCTTAGCGGGACTAGCGGGTTATCGGCAATTTTTGGATGAGCAGTTCTTC. This codes for CASSLAGLAGYRQFLDEQFF. The rearrangement uses TRBV7-9 and TRBJ2-1; the match to TRBD2 covers 12 bases. The CDR3 contains 20 residues. Germline V lookup: CDR1 SEHNR, CDR2 FQNEAQ (reference sequence). The V segment lost 0 bases and the J segment 8 bases; nucleotides outside the gene matches: 17. The whole variable domain, remainder taken from reference TRBV7-9 and TRBJ2-1, is DTGVSQNPRHKITKRGQNVTFRCDPISEHNRLYWYRQTLGQGPEFLTYFQNEAQLEKSRLLSDRFSAERPKGSFSTLEIQRTEQGDSAMYLCASSLAGLAGYRQFLDEQFFGPGTRLTVL.

In this sample, this clonotype turned up many times. The chain uses TRBV19 and TRBJ2-3; D gene ambiguous. V lost 1 base to trimming and J lost 3 bases, with 8 bases between them. The CDR3 contains 14 residues. The germline V gene encodes CDR1 LNHDA and CDR2 SQIVND (reference sequence). CDR3 amino acids: CASSIGWATDTQYF. The CDR3 region has the DNA TGTGCCAGTAGTATAGGGTGGGCAACAGATACGCAGTATTTT.

Ten or more counts support this clonotype. The gene calls are TRBV7-2 and TRBJ2-1; D not certain. CDR3 length: 11 amino acids. V lost 5 bases and J lost 10, with 9 bases in between. Germline CDR1 reads SGHTA; CDR2 reads FQGNSA. CDR3: CASSPSLEQFF. The CDR3 DNA is TGTGCCAGCAGCCCCTCCCTAGAGCAGTTCTTC. Variable domain in full (rest from reference TRBV7-2 and TRBJ2-1): GAGVSQSPSNKVTEKGKDVELRCDPISGHTALYWYRQSLGQGLEFLIYFQGNSAPDKSGLPSDRFSAERTGGSVSTLTIQRTQQEDSAVYLCASSPSLEQFFGPGTRLTVL.

To note about this clonotype: This may be a read error, as it is one base from a much larger clone. J is TRBJ1-2 and V is TRBV5-4; weak D call: TRBD1 (6 bases). Trimming cost V 6 bases and J 4 bases, with 19 bases left between them. The CDR3 runs 15 residues. Looked up from germline, CDR1 is SGHNT and CDR2 is YYREEE (reference sequence). DNA of the CDR3: TGTGCCAGCAACTCCCCAGGGGAGGGGTCCTATGGCTACACCTTC. This sequence encodes CASNSPGEGSYGYTF.

This clonotype was seen many times. This chain connects TRBV7-9 to TRBJ2-7; 8 nucleotides agree with TRBD1. The CDR3 is 14 amino acids. V lost 4 bases, J lost 6 bases, and 8 bases stayed unmatched. The germline V gene has CDR1 SEHNR and CDR2 FQNEAQ (reference sequence). CDR3 in DNA: TGTGCCAGCAGCTCCGGGACAGGCCTGCCCGAGCAGTACTTC. Translated: CASSSGTGLPEQYF.

The chain links TRBV7-3 to TRBJ2-1, with 8 bases lining up with TRBD1. The germline V gene encodes CDR1 SGHTA and CDR2 FQGTGA. After removal of 4 bases from V and 8 bases from J, the junction contained 10 bases not matched to a gene. This CDR3 contains 15 residues. The CDR3 nucleotides read TGTGCCAGCAGCTGGACAGGGAAGGACTGGGATGAGCAGTTCTTC. Amino acid sequence: CASSWTGKDWDEQFF.

This clonotype was found a few times. The chain recombines TRBV6-2 or TRBV6-3 with TRBJ1-6; D uncertain. Trimming cost V 7 bases and J 0 bases, with 7 bases left between them. The CDR3 totals 14 residues. Germline V gene sequence: CDR1 MNHEY, CDR2 SVGEGT. The CDR3: CASKRDSYNSPLHF. In DNA form, the CDR3 reads TGTGCCAGCAAAAGGGACTCCTATAATTCACCCCTCCACTTT.

In this sample, this clonotype turned up many times. The V and J genes are TRBV29-1 and TRBJ1-2; the D is unclear. Germline values: CDR1 SQVTM, CDR2 ANQGSEA. The CDR3 covers 15 residues. The ends were cut back, 7 bases at V and 6 bases at J, with 24 bases in the middle. The CDR3 is CSANVRNTQRNGYTF. DNA for the CDR3: TGCAGCGCCAATGTAAGGAACACCCAAAGAAATGGCTACACCTTC.

This clonotype was seen at least ten times. The chain recombines TRBV3-1 with TRBJ1-1; the match to TRBD1 covers 8 bases. V was clipped by 6 bases and J by 1 base; unmatched bases: 7. Germline CDR1 is LGHDT and CDR2 is YNNKEL (reference sequence). The CDR3 totals 15 residues. DNA of the CDR3: TGTGCCAGCAGACCGGGACAGGCCCCGAACACTGAAGCTTTCTTT. It is translated as CASRPGQAPNTEAFF.

This clonotype was observed at least ten times. This sequence joins TRBV4-1 and TRBJ2-1; 8 bases agree with TRBD1. CDR1 and CDR2 (germline): MGHRA, YSYEKL. The CDR3 is made up of 14 amino acids. The junction had 5 bases not matched to a gene; V was cut back by 2 bases and J by 8 bases. The CDR3 DNA follows: TGCGCCAGCAGCCAACGGACAGGGAAAGATGAGCAGTTCTTC. Encoded protein: CASSQRTGKDEQFF.

This clonotype was counted ten times or more. The genes are TRBV18 and TRBJ1-1, with 9 bases lining up with TRBD1. The CDR3 sequence is 17 residues long. Germline V lookup: CDR1 KGHSH, CDR2 LQKENI. J gave up 4 bases and V 3 bases, and 12 bases lay outside the gene matches. Written as DNA, the CDR3 is TGTGCCAGCTCACCTGGGTGGGACAGGGTCACGAGCACTGAAGCTTTCTTT. It codes for CASSPGWDRVTSTEAFF.

This clonotype has only a few counts. The chain recombines TRBV7-8 with TRBJ1-5; no firm D call. Trimming shortened V by 1 base and J by 7 bases, and 8 bases separated the two germline ends. Germline values: CDR1 SGHVS, CDR2 FQNEAQ. The CDR3 loop spans 13 amino acids. This CDR3 reads CASSLVDEQPQHF. CDR3 bases: TGTGCCAGCAGCTTAGTGGACGAGCAGCCCCAGCATTTT.

The chain combines TRBV18 with TRBJ1-1; TRBD1 might be the D (6 bases). This CDR3 has 17 residues. Germline loops: CDR1 KGHSH, CDR2 LQKENI. Trimming took 3 bases from V and 1 from J, leaving 18 bases between them. The CDR3 loop reads CASSPLLAGGQNTEAFF. The CDR3 region has the DNA TGTGCCAGCTCACCTCTCCTGGCGGGGGGCCAGAACACTGAAGCTTTCTTT. Variable domain in full (rest from reference TRBV18 and TRBJ1-1): NAGVMQNPRHLVRRRGQEARLRCSPMKGHSHVYWYRQLPEEGLKFMVYLQKENIIDESGMPKERFSAEFPKEGPSILRIQQVVRGDSAAYFCASSPLLAGGQNTEAFFGQGTRLTVV.

This clonotype is medium-sized by share. The chain couples TRBV3-1 to TRBJ2-2, with no clear D. In germline, CDR1 is LGHDT, CDR2 YNNKEL (reference sequence). The V gene lost 1 base and the J gene lost 0 bases, with 9 bases spanning the gap. This CDR3 spans 16 amino acids. The CDR3 DNA sequence: TGTGCCAGCAGCCAAGTTGTACCTACGAACACCGGGGAGCTGTTTTTT. It codes for CASSQVVPTNTGELFF.